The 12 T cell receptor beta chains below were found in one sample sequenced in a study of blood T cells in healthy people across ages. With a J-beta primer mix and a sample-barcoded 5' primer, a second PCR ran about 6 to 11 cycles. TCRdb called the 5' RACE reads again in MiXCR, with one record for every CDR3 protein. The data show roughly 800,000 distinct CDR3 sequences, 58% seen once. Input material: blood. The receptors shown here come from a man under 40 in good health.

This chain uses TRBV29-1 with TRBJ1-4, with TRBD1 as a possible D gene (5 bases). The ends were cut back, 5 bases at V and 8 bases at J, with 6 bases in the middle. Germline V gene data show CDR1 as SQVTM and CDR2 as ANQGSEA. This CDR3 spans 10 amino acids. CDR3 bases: TGCAGCGTTAGGGGAGAAAAACTGTTTTTT. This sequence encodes CSVRGEKLFF.

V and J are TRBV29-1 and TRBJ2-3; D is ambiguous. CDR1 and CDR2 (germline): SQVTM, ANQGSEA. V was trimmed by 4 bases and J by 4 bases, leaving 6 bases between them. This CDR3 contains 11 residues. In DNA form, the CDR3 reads TGCAGCGTTGGACGGCCAGATACGCAGTATTTT. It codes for CSVGRPDTQYF.

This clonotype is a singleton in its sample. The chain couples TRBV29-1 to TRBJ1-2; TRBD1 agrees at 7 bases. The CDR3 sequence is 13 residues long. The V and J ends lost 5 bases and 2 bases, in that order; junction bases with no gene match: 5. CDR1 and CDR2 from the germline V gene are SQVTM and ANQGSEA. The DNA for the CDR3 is TGCAGCGTTTTGACAGGGAACAACTATGGCTACACCTTC. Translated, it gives CSVLTGNNYGYTF. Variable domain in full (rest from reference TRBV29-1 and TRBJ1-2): SAVISQKPSRDICQRGTSLTIQCQVDSQVTMMFWYRQQPGQSLTLIATANQGSEATYESGFVIDKFPISRPNLTFSTLTVSNMSPEDSSIYLCSVLTGNNYGYTFGSGTRLTVV.

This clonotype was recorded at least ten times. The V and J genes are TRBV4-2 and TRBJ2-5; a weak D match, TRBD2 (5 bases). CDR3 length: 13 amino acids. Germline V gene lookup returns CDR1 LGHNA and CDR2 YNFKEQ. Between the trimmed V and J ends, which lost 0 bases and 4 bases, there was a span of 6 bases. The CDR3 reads CASSQDGGETQYF. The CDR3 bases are TGTGCCAGCAGCCAAGATGGAGGAGAGACCCAGTACTTC.

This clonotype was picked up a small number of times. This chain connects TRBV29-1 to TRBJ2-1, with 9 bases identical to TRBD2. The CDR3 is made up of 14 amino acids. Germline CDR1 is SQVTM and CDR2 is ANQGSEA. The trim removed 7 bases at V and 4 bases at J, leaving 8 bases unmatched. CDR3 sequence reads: CSAVSGRSYNEQFF. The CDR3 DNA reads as TGCAGCGCCGTTAGCGGGAGATCTTACAATGAGCAGTTCTTC.

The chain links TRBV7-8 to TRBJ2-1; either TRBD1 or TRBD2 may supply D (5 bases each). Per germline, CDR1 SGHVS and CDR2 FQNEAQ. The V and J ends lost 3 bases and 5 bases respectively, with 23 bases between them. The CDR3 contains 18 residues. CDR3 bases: TGTGCCAGCAGCTTCCTCTCCGGGAATCACAGGCGGAACAATGAGCAGTTCTTC. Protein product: CASSFLSGNHRRNNEQFF.

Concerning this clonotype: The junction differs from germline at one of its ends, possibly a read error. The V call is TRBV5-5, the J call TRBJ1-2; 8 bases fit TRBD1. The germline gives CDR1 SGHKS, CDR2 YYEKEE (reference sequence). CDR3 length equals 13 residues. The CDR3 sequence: CTSSAETGDGYTF. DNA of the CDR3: TGTACCAGCAGCGCCGAGACAGGGGACGGCTACACCTTC. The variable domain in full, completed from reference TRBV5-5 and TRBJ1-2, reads DAGVTQSPTHLIKTRGQQVTLRCSPISGHKSVSWYQQVLGQGPQFIFQYYEKEERGRGNFPDRFSARQFPNYSSELNVNALLLGDSALYLCTSSAETGDGYTFGSGTRLTVV.

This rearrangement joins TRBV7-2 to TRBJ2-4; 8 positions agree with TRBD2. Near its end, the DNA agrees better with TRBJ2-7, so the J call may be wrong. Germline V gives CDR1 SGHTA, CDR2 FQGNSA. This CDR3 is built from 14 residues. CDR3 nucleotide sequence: TGTGCCAGCAGCTCAGGCGGGAGGCCGTCCGAGCAGTACTTC. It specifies CASSSGGRPSEQYF.

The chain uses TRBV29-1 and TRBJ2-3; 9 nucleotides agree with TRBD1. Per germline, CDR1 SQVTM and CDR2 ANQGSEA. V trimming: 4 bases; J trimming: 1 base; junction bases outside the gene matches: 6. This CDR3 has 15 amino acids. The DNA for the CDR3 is TGCAGCGTTGCTACAGGGGGCGCGGGCACAGATACGCAGTATTTT. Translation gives CSVATGGAGTDTQYF.

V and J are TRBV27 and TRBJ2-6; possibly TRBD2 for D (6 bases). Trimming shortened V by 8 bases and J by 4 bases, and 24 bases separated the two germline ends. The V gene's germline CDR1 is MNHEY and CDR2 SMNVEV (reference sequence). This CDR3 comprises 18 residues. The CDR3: CASGHQARGFAGANVLTF. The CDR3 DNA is TGTGCCAGCGGCCACCAAGCCCGGGGGTTTGCCGGGGCCAACGTCCTGACTTTC.

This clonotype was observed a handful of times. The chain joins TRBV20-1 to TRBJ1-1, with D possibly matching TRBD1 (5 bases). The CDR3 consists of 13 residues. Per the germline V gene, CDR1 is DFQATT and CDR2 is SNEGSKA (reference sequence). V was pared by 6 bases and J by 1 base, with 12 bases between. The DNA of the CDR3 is TGCAGTGCAACCGGGACGGCGAACACTGAAGCTTTCTTT. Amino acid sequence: CSATGTANTEAFF.

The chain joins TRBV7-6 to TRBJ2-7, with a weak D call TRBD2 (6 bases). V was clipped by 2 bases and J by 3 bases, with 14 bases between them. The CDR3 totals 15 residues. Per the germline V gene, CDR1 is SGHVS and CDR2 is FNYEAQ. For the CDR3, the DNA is TGTGCCAGCAGCTTATCCCGGGAGCGGGTCTACGAGCAGTACTTC. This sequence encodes CASSLSRERVYEQYF.